Below, 25 T cell receptor beta chains from the same sample are listed, as sequenced in a study of T cells in Graves' hyperthyroidism and ophthalmopathy. TCR beta CDR3 sequences were amplified from RNA transcripts. HTBI primers were used for first-round RT-PCR of the TCR CDR3. TCRdb recomputed calls from the multiplex PCR reads with MiXCR, one row per CDR3 protein. The sample yields some 700,000 distinct CDR3 sequences, 15% to 20% seen once. Specimen: blood. The source of these receptors is a man aged 50 or older with Graves' hyperthyroidism.

As to this clonotype: This may stem from a read error, because a much larger clone lies one nucleotide away. This chain joins TRBV7-8 and TRBJ2-1, with D possibly being TRBD2 (5 bases). Germline-derived CDR1 and CDR2 are SGHVS and FQNEAQ. The CDR3 consists of 15 residues. Trimming removed 2 bases at V and 4 bases at J, with 12 bases between. The CDR3 loop is CASSLRAEAYNEQFF. For the CDR3, the DNA is TGTGCCAGCAGCTTACGAGCGGAAGCTTACAATGAGCAGTTCTTC.

This clonotype showed up just a few times. Here the CDR3 DNA reads TGTGCCAGCAAGATGACGGGACAAAGGAACACTGAAGCTTTCTTT. It encodes CASKMTGQRNTEAFF. This sequence joins TRBV6-1 and TRBJ1-1, with D perhaps matching TRBD1 (6 bases). The V end lost 7 bases, the J end lost 1 base, and 16 bases lay between the germline ends. Germline CDR1 MNHNS, CDR2 SASEGT. There are 15 residues in the CDR3.

At least ten counts were recorded for this clonotype. The V gene is TRBV7-9, the J gene TRBJ2-7; 7 bases are a match to TRBD1. Losses at the gene ends were 4 bases for V and 2 bases for J; bases not matched to a gene: 11. Germline V gives CDR1 SEHNR, CDR2 FQNEAQ (reference sequence). The CDR3 spans 16 residues. The CDR3 region has the DNA TGTGCCAGCAGCTCCTTCAGAGGGACAGTACCCTACGAGCAGTACTTC. Amino acid sequence: CASSSFRGTVPYEQYF.

The rearrangement uses TRBV6-5 and TRBJ2-5; D call uncertain. V lost 2 bases, J lost 5 bases, and 9 bases lay in between. The CDR3 has 13 residues. Germline assignment: CDR1 MNHEY and CDR2 SVGAGI. CDR3: CASSYRVSETQYF. CDR3 DNA: TGTGCCAGCAGTTACAGGGTGTCGGAGACCCAGTACTTC.

This clonotype was observed many times. V is TRBV18 and J is TRBJ2-5; TRBD2 aligns across 7 bases. The CDR3 covers 17 residues. Trimming cost V 4 bases and J 1 base; bases outside gene matches: 12. The germline V gene has CDR1 KGHSH and CDR2 LQKENI. This chain's CDR3 is CASSLYSQRGTQETQYF. The CDR3 nucleotides are TGTGCCAGCTCACTCTATTCCCAGCGGGGTACCCAAGAGACCCAGTACTTC.

This clonotype was picked up many times. This chain connects TRBV10-2 to TRBJ2-1; 8 positions match TRBD2. The CDR3 covers 16 residues. The germline CDR1 and CDR2 sequences are WSHSY and SAAADI. V shed 4 bases and J 0 bases; nucleotides not matched to a gene: 5. CDR3 amino acids: CASSANSGNSYNEQFF. CDR3 bases: TGCGCCAGCAGTGCAAATAGCGGGAACTCCTACAATGAGCAGTTCTTC.

This clonotype was found many times. This chain joins TRBV2 and TRBJ2-3, with D uncertain. Trimming removed 6 bases from V and 7 bases from J, with 11 bases in between. This CDR3 spans 12 amino acids. Germline CDR1 SNHLY, CDR2 FYNNEI. The CDR3 here is CASRLALYTQYF. CDR3 nucleotide sequence: TGTGCCAGCAGATTAGCCCTCTATACGCAGTATTTT.

This clonotype was observed many times. The V and J genes are TRBV11-2 and TRBJ2-7; D is undetermined. The CDR3 consists of 16 residues. CDR1 is SGHAT and CDR2 is FQNNGV in the germline V gene. Trimming stripped 0 bases from V and 0 bases from J, with 12 bases between. DNA of the CDR3: TGTGCCAGCAGCTTAGATGTAGACACGTTCTCCTACGAGCAGTACTTC. Translation gives CASSLDVDTFSYEQYF.

This clonotype turned up a few times. The gene calls are TRBV28 and TRBJ2-1, with D unclear. Germline CDR1 reads MDHEN; CDR2 reads SYDVKM. This CDR3 has 15 amino acids. The V and J ends lost 5 bases and 5 bases respectively, with 16 bases between them. CDR3 nucleotide sequence: TGTGCCAGCAGTACTTTGAGGAGACCCAACAATGAGCAGTTCTTC. Translating gives CASSTLRRPNNEQFF.

There are many counts of this clonotype. This rearrangement joins TRBV12-3 or TRBV12-4 to TRBJ1-2; 9 bases line up with TRBD1. The CDR3 runs 17 residues. The trim removed 1 base at V and 4 bases at J, leaving 10 bases unmatched. The CDR3 bases are TGTGCCAGCAGTTTAGATACCGGGGACAGGGCTACCTATGGCTACACCTTC. It is translated as CASSLDTGDRATYGYTF.

This chain uses TRBV6-5 with TRBJ2-1, with 13 positions matching TRBD2. J was trimmed by 9 bases and V by 4 bases; bases with no gene match: 6. The germline gives CDR1 MNHEY, CDR2 SVGAGI. This CDR3 region has 15 residues. The CDR3 spells CASSSGLAGAREQFF. The DNA for the CDR3 is TGTGCCAGCAGTTCTGGACTAGCGGGAGCTCGTGAGCAGTTCTTC.

This clonotype was observed a handful of times. At one of its ends the junction is not consistent with the germline gene, which may arise from a read error. The V call is TRBV27, the J call TRBJ1-6, with D maybe TRBD1 (5 bases). CDR1 and CDR2 from the germline V gene are MNHEY and SMNVEV (reference sequence). This CDR3 has 15 amino acids. The CDR3 spells CGSSLGGGPVSPLHF. The CDR3 region has the DNA TGTGGCAGCAGTTTAGGCGGGGGTCCGGTTTCACCCCTCCACTTT.

This chain uses TRBV20-1 with TRBJ2-5; perhaps TRBD1 as D (6 bases). CDR1 and CDR2 (germline): DFQATT, SNEGSKA (reference sequence). This CDR3 comprises 12 residues. Between the trimmed V and J ends, which lost 3 bases and 5 bases, there was a span of 10 bases. CDR3 region: CSASYRVETQYF. CDR3 DNA sequence: TGCAGTGCTAGTTACAGGGTGGAGACCCAGTACTTC.

This chain uses TRBV12-3 or TRBV12-4 with TRBJ1-2, with a tentative D call TRBD1 (6 bases). The ends were cut back, 2 bases at V and 2 bases at J, with 15 bases in the middle. The CDR3 is 16 amino acids. The CDR3 bases are TGTGCCAGCAGTTTAAAGAGGGAGGGGGGGAACTATGGCTACACCTTC. Protein product: CASSLKREGGNYGYTF.

This clonotype was detected a few times. This chain uses TRBV19 with TRBJ1-2; D might be TRBD1 (6 bases). Germline V CDR1 and CDR2: LNHDA, SQIVND (reference sequence). The CDR3 length is 12 residues. V dropped 6 bases and J dropped 4 bases, with 9 bases sitting between them. The CDR3 DNA is TGTGCCAGTAGGGGCAGGGGCTATGGCTACACCTTC. Its translation: CASRGRGYGYTF.

In its sample, this clonotype was seen many times. V and J are TRBV6-1 and TRBJ2-1, with 7 bases aligning to TRBD2. V lost 7 bases to trimming and J lost 2 bases; unmatched junction nucleotides: 5. This CDR3 contains 14 residues. Germline lookup yields CDR1 MNHNS and CDR2 SASEGT. The CDR3 DNA is TGTGCCAGCACCGACGGGGGGACCTACAATGAGCAGTTCTTC. Its protein product is CASTDGGTYNEQFF.

The rearrangement uses TRBV6-1 and TRBJ1-2, with a weak D call TRBD1 (6 bases). This CDR3 comprises 16 residues. Germline V CDR1 and CDR2: MNHNS, SASEGT. Trimming left V 7 bases short and J 2 bases short, with 20 bases between. The CDR3: CASNTIRDNLNYGYTF. CDR3 in DNA: TGTGCCAGCAATACGATCCGGGACAACCTCAACTATGGCTACACCTTC.

This chain uses TRBV9 with TRBJ2-5; 8 bases fit TRBD2. The CDR3 runs to 15 residues. The germline V gene encodes CDR1 SGDLS and CDR2 YYNGEE. J was trimmed by 5 bases and V by 0 bases; bases with no gene match: 6. CDR3 in DNA: TGTGCCAGCAGCGTAGGGGCGGGAGGTCTTGAGACCCAGTACTTC. It is translated as CASSVGAGGLETQYF.

The gene calls are TRBV11-2 and TRBJ2-5; 9 bases are a match to TRBD1. The ends lost 7 bases at V and 4 bases at J; junction bases unmatched: 7. CDR1 and CDR2 from the germline V gene are SGHAT and FQNNGV. CDR3 length: 14 residues. CDR3 loop: CASNIGTGLETQYF. The DNA of the CDR3 is TGTGCCAGCAACATAGGGACAGGGCTAGAGACCCAGTACTTC.

There are many counts of this clonotype. J is TRBJ2-5 and V is TRBV7-9, with a possible D match to TRBD2 (5 bases). This CDR3 spans 15 amino acids. Trimming took 4 bases from V and 4 from J, leaving 16 bases between them. Germline V gives CDR1 SEHNR, CDR2 FQNEAQ (reference sequence). CDR3 sequence reads: CASSSSTREIETQYF. The CDR3 nucleotides are TGTGCCAGCAGCTCGTCTACTAGAGAGATAGAGACCCAGTACTTC.

This clonotype was counted between two and nine times. This chain links TRBV5-1 with TRBJ2-3; a possible D gene is TRBD2 (6 bases). Germline CDR1 is SGHRS and CDR2 is YFSETQ. The CDR3 loop spans 15 amino acids. V lost 4 bases and J lost 4, with 16 bases in between. CDR3 in amino acids: CASSQAGPTSDTQYF. The CDR3 bases are TGCGCCAGCAGCCAAGCGGGCCCCACCTCAGATACGCAGTATTTT.

V gene TRBV7-9 combines with J gene TRBJ2-7; TRBD2 matches at 14 bases. After removal of 6 bases from V and 4 bases from J, the junction contained 8 bases not matched to a gene. The germline V gene has CDR1 SEHNR and CDR2 FQNEAQ (reference sequence). The CDR3 is 16 amino acids. The CDR3 protein is CASSGTSGSLGYEQYF. In DNA, the CDR3 is TGTGCCAGCAGTGGGACTAGCGGGAGTCTAGGATACGAGCAGTACTTC.

In regard to this clonotype: At one boundary the junction diverges from the germline segment, which might be a read error. This chain connects TRBV24-1 to TRBJ1-4, with D unclear. The CDR3 consists of 15 residues. Per germline, CDR1 KGHDR and CDR2 SFDVKD. The CDR3 DNA is TGTGCCACCAGTGATACGGGAGACTCTAATGAGAAACTGTTTTTT. This codes for CATSDTGDSNEKLFF.

The rearrangement uses TRBV6-1 and TRBJ2-5; 10 positions match TRBD2. V shed 3 bases, J shed 4 bases, and the junction held 2 bases outside the gene matches. The CDR3 is 14 residues long. The germline CDR1 and CDR2 sequences are MNHNS and SASEGT. The CDR3 loop reads CASSDPSGRETQYF. CDR3 nucleotide sequence: TGTGCCAGCAGTGATCCTAGCGGGAGAGAGACCCAGTACTTC.

The table lists this clonotype with a few counts. The CDR3 here is CSVGQGVSTEAFF. The CDR3 nucleotides read TGCAGCGTAGGACAGGGGGTTAGCACTGAAGCTTTCTTT. The V call is TRBV29-1, the J call TRBJ1-1; 10 nucleotides agree with TRBD1. Per the germline V gene, CDR1 is SQVTM and CDR2 is ANQGSEA. The CDR3 runs 13 residues. Trimming cost V 6 bases and J 4 bases; bases outside gene matches: 5.